Each of the 20 T cell receptor beta chains below was sequenced from the same sample in a study of T cell responses to AZD1222 COVID-19 vaccine. Using immunoSEQ multiplex PCR, the repertoire was profiled, and TCRdb retains in-frame clones only, with some absent. The data show 100,000 to 150,000 clones, about nine tenths seen once. This material consisted of peripheral blood, taken on day 0 of AZD1222 vaccination. These receptors all stem from an adult in good health.

The chain joins TRBV9 to TRBJ2-2; 7 bases are a match to TRBD1. V was clipped by 0 bases and J by 4 bases; unmatched bases: 6. Germline values: CDR1 SGDLS, CDR2 YYNGEE. There are 16 residues in the CDR3. As DNA, the CDR3 is TGTGCCAGCAGCGTAGTCGGGACAGTGGGCACCGGGGAGCTGTTTTTT. Its protein product is CASSVVGTVGTGELFF.

The chain couples TRBV7-9 to TRBJ1-6; D is ambiguous. The V end was cut by 3 bases, the J end by 8 bases, with 11 bases between. CDR3 length equals 14 residues. Germline V gives CDR1 SEHNR, CDR2 FQNEAQ (reference sequence). The CDR3 DNA reads TGTGCCAGCAGCTTTTTGGGTATGGATTCACCCCTCCACTTT. Encoded protein: CASSFLGMDSPLHF.

The J gene is TRBJ2-7, the V gene TRBV19; D ambiguous. V lost 6 bases and J lost 0, with 15 bases in between. Germline CDR1 LNHDA, CDR2 SQIVND (reference sequence). The CDR3 totals 15 residues. Written as DNA, the CDR3 is TGTGCCAGTAGAGGACCCGGCAGCCGCTCCTACGAGCAGTACTTC. Protein sequence: CASRGPGSRSYEQYF. Complete variable domain (other parts from reference TRBV19 and TRBJ2-7): DGGITQSPKYLFRKEGQNVTLSCEQNLNHDAMYWYRQDPGQGLRLIYYSQIVNDFQKGDIAEGYSVSREKKESFPLTVTSAQKNPTAFYLCASRGPGSRSYEQYFGPGTRLTVT.

This chain uses TRBV6-1 with TRBJ1-5; a possible D gene is TRBD1 (5 bases). The germline gives CDR1 MNHNS, CDR2 SASEGT. V lost 1 base to trimming and J lost 4 bases, with 8 bases between them. The CDR3 is made up of 14 amino acids. The CDR3 coding sequence is TGTGCCAGCAGTGAAGGACGGACAAATCAGCCCCAGCATTTT. Translated, it gives CASSEGRTNQPQHF.

This clone has a single count. The CDR3 sequence: CASEGLAEINEQFF. CDR3 DNA sequence: TGTGCCAGCGAGGGACTAGCGGAGATCAATGAGCAGTTCTTC. V usage is TRBV2 and J usage is TRBJ2-1, with 11 bases that match TRBD2. V trimming: 8 bases; J trimming: 6 bases; junction bases outside the gene matches: 6. The length of the CDR3 is 14 residues. CDR1 and CDR2 (germline): SNHLY, FYNNEI.

The chain employs TRBV27 and TRBJ1-2; possibly TRBD1 for D (5 bases). CDR3 size: 16 residues. Germline V gene data show CDR1 as MNHEY and CDR2 as SMNVEV (reference sequence). Trimming removed 3 bases from V and 5 bases from J, with 19 bases in between. Here the CDR3 DNA reads TGTGCCAGCAGTTTTAGGGGAGAACTCAGTCGGTATGGCTACACCTTC. This encodes CASSFRGELSRYGYTF.

The chain uses TRBV9 and TRBJ1-1, with TRBD1 matching 9 bases. In germline, CDR1 is SGDLS, CDR2 YYNGEE. This CDR3 is built from 16 residues. V trimming: 3 bases; J trimming: 3 bases; junction bases outside the gene matches: 9. The CDR3 DNA reads as TGTGCCAGCAGCGCTCGAGACAGGGGGAGACACACTGAAGCTTTCTTT. Translation gives CASSARDRGRHTEAFF.

The J gene is TRBJ2-5, the V gene TRBV10-3; D is undetermined. Trimming cost V 0 bases and J 3 bases, with 14 bases left between them. CDR1 and CDR2 from the germline V gene are ENHRY and SYGVKD. The CDR3 extends over 16 amino acids. CDR3 sequence: CAISESVYSTKETQYF. CDR3 sequence (DNA): TGTGCCATCAGTGAGTCGGTTTATTCCACGAAAGAGACCCAGTACTTC.

V gene TRBV28 combines with J gene TRBJ1-1, with 7 nucleotides matching TRBD1. This CDR3 is built from 16 residues. Germline CDR1 reads MDHEN; CDR2 reads SYDVKM. The trim removed 7 bases at V and 0 bases at J, leaving 11 bases unmatched. This chain's CDR3 is CASNIPGGRLNTEAFF. CDR3 DNA sequence: TGTGCCAGCAATATCCCAGGGGGACGGTTGAACACTGAAGCTTTCTTT.

The V call is TRBV14, the J call TRBJ1-3, with D unresolved. Germline V gene sequence: CDR1 SGHDN, CDR2 FVKESK. V shed 3 bases and J shed 5 bases, with 8 bases lying between them. The CDR3 extends over 13 amino acids. CDR3 residues: CASSQGRRNTIYF. CDR3 DNA: TGTGCCAGCAGCCAGGGAAGAAGAAACACCATATATTTT.

This clone was seen only once. The chain carries TRBV10-3 and TRBJ1-1; weak D call: TRBD1 (5 bases). Germline assignment: CDR1 ENHRY and CDR2 SYGVKD. V lost 3 bases to trimming and J lost 9 bases, with 17 bases between them. CDR3 length: 14 residues. CDR3 protein: CAISDPDNGRQAFF. The DNA of the CDR3 is TGTGCCATCAGTGACCCGGACAACGGCCGTCAAGCTTTCTTT.

This clone was found once. The V gene is TRBV18, the J gene TRBJ2-7, with D unresolved. V lost 0 bases and J 4 bases, leaving 7 bases between the germline ends. Per germline, CDR1 KGHSH and CDR2 LQKENI. The CDR3 consists of 13 residues. CDR3 region: CASSPPGVYEQYF. CDR3 nucleotide sequence: TGTGCCAGCTCACCACCGGGCGTTTACGAGCAGTACTTC.

This CDR3 reads CASSLSEGQPQHF. CDR3 DNA: TGTGCCAGCAGTTTATCCGAGGGTCAGCCCCAGCATTTT. This chain joins TRBV27 and TRBJ1-5; D not certain. Germline CDR1 is MNHEY and CDR2 is SMNVEV (reference sequence). Trimming took 0 bases from V and 6 from J, leaving 6 bases between them. The CDR3 sequence is 13 residues long.

The count of this clone is one. The J gene is TRBJ2-3, the V gene TRBV29-1; D could derive from TRBD1 or TRBD2 (5 bases each). This CDR3 region has 14 residues. Germline-derived CDR1 and CDR2 are SQVTM and ANQGSEA. V shed 6 bases and J shed 4 bases, with 17 bases lying between them. In DNA form, the CDR3 reads TGCAGCGTCTCGATTGGGGGAAGCGCAGATACGCAGTATTTT. This sequence encodes CSVSIGGSADTQYF.

The rearrangement uses TRBV3-1 (or the pseudogene TRBV3-2) and TRBJ1-3; 9 bases match TRBD1. From germline, CDR1 is LGHDT and CDR2 YNNKEL (reference sequence). The CDR3 spans 16 residues. The J segment lost 1 base and the V segment lost 3 bases, leaving 4 bases of the junction unmatched. CDR3 protein: CASSQVQGASGNTIYF. CDR3 coding DNA: TGTGCCAGCAGCCAGGTACAGGGGGCTTCTGGAAACACCATATATTTT.

This sequence joins TRBV13 and TRBJ1-5; a weak D match, TRBD1 (5 bases). The CDR3 consists of 14 residues. Germline lookup yields CDR1 PRHDT and CDR2 FYEKMQ (reference sequence). V dropped 1 base and J dropped 7 bases, with 11 bases sitting between them. The CDR3: CASSLVRVRQPQHF. The CDR3 nucleotides read TGTGCCAGCAGCTTAGTCAGGGTAAGGCAGCCCCAGCATTTT.

This rearrangement joins TRBV7-8 to TRBJ2-3; 15 bases are shared with TRBD2. This CDR3 is 16 amino acids long. The V gene's germline CDR1 is SGHVS and CDR2 FQNEAQ. V shed 5 bases, J shed 7 bases, and the junction held 7 bases outside the gene matches. The CDR3 loop is CASSPGLAGGRHTQYF. CDR3 nucleotide sequence: TGTGCCAGCAGCCCGGGACTAGCGGGGGGTAGGCATACGCAGTATTTT.

Only one count was recorded for this clone. The chain carries TRBV5-8 and TRBJ2-5; 7 bases fit TRBD2. The CDR3 has 14 amino acids. Germline CDR1 reads SGHTS; CDR2 reads YDEGEE. After removal of 1 base from V and 4 bases from J, the junction contained 4 bases not matched to a gene. For the CDR3, the DNA is TGTGCCAGCAGCTTGCAGCGGGGTGGAGAGACCCAGTACTTC. Translating it yields CASSLQRGGETQYF.

This chain joins TRBV30 and TRBJ1-5, with D perhaps TRBD1 (6 bases). CDR1 and CDR2 from the germline V gene are GTSNPN and SVGIG (reference sequence). The CDR3 has 12 residues. Trimming took off 5 bases at V and 4 bases at J, with 9 bases between the two ends. CDR3 sequence (DNA): TGTGCCTGGGGACAGCTAAATCAGCCCCAGCATTTT. Protein: CAWGQLNQPQHF.

V usage is TRBV5-1 and J usage is TRBJ2-3, with D tentatively TRBD1 (6 bases). The germline V and J ends were trimmed by 6 bases and 1 base, with 12 bases remaining between them. This CDR3 has 14 residues. Germline lookup yields CDR1 SGHRS and CDR2 YFSETQ. Here the CDR3 DNA reads TGCGCCAGCAAGGAGAGACAGGGCACAGATACGCAGTATTTT. It is translated as CASKERQGTDTQYF. Using reference TRBV5-1 and TRBJ2-3 for the parts outside the CDR3, the full variable domain is KAGVTQTPRYLIKTRGQQVTLSCSPISGHRSVSWYQQTPGQGLQFLFEYFSETQRNKGNFPGRFSGRQFSNSRSEMNVSTLELGDSALYLCASKERQGTDTQYFGPGTRLTVL.